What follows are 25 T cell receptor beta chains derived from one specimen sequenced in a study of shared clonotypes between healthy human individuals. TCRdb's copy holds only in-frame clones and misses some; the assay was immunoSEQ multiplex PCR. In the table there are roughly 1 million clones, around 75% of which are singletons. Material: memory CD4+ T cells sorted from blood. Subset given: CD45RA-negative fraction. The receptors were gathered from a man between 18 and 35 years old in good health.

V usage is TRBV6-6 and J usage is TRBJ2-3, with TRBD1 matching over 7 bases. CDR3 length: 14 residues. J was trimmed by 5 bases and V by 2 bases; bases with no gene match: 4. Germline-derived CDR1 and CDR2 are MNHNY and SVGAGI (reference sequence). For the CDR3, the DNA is TGTGCCAGCAGTTACCGGGACAGCGGAGATACGCAGTATTTT. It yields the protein CASSYRDSGDTQYF.

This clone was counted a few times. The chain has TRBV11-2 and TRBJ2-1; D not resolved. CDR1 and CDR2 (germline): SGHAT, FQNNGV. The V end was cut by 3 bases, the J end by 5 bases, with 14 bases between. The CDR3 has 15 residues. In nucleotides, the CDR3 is TGTGCCAGCAGCTTCCCGGGCCAGAAACACAATGAGCAGTTCTTC. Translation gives CASSFPGQKHNEQFF.

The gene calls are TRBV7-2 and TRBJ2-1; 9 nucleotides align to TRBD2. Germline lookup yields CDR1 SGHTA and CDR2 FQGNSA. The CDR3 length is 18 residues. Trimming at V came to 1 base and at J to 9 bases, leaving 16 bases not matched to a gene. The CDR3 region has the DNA TGTGCCAGCAGCTTAGACCCCCTCGCGGGAGGGCCCTTACTTGAGCAGTTCTTC. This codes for CASSLDPLAGGPLLEQFF.

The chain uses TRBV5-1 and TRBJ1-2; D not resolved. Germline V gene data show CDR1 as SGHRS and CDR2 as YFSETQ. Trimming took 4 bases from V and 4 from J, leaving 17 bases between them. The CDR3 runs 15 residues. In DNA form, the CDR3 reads TGCGCCAGCAGCCCAACCTACATGTTTCCCTATGGCTACACCTTC. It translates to CASSPTYMFPYGYTF.

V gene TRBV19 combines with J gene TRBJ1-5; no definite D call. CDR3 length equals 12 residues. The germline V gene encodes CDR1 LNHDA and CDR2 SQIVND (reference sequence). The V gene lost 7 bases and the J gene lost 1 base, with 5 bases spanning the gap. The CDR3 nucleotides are TGTGCCAGTATGGTGAGCAATCAGCCCCAGCATTTT. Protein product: CASMVSNQPQHF.

The CDR3 nucleotides read TGTGCCAGCAGCTCCCAAGCGGGAGGGCCCTACGAGCAGTACTTC. Its protein is CASSSQAGGPYEQYF. The chain links TRBV7-2 to TRBJ2-7, with TRBD2 identical over 10 bases. The CDR3 is 15 amino acids. V trimming: 4 bases; J trimming: 2 bases; junction bases outside the gene matches: 5. Per the germline V gene, CDR1 is SGHTA and CDR2 is FQGNSA.

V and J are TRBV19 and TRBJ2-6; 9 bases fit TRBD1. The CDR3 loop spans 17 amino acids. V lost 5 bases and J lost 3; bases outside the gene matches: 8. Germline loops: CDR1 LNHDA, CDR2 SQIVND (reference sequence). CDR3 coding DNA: TGTGCCAGTAGTGTCATACAGGGGGCAGGTGGGGCCAACGTCCTGACTTTC. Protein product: CASSVIQGAGGANVLTF.

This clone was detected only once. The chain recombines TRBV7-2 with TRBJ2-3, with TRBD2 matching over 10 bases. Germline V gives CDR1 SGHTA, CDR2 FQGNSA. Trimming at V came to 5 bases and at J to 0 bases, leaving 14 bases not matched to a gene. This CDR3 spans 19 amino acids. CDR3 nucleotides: TGTGCCAGCAGCATTAGAGCGGGAGGGAAAAAACCTAGCACAGATACGCAGTATTTT. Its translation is CASSIRAGGKKPSTDTQYF. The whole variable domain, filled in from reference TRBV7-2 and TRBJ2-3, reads GAGVSQSPSNKVTEKGKDVELRCDPISGHTALYWYRQSLGQGLEFLIYFQGNSAPDKSGLPSDRFSAERTGGSVSTLTIQRTQQEDSAVYLCASSIRAGGKKPSTDTQYFGPGTRLTVL.

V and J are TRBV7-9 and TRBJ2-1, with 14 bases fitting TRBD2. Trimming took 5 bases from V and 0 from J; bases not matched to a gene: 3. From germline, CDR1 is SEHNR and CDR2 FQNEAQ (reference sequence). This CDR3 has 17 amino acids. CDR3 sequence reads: CASSRGTSGSSYNEQFF. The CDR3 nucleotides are TGTGCCAGCAGCCGCGGGACTAGCGGGAGCTCCTACAATGAGCAGTTCTTC.

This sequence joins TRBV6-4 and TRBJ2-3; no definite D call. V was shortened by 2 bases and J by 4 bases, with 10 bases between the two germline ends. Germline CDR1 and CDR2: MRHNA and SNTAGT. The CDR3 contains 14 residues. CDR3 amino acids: CASSDRGNPDTQYF. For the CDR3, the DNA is TGTGCCAGCAGTGACCGCGGCAATCCAGATACGCAGTATTTT.

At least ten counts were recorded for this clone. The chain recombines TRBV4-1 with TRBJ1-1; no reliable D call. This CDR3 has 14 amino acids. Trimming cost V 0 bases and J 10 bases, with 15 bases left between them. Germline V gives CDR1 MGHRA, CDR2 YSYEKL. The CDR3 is CASSQDPGPLPAFF. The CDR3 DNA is TGCGCCAGCAGCCAAGATCCTGGACCTTTGCCAGCTTTCTTT.

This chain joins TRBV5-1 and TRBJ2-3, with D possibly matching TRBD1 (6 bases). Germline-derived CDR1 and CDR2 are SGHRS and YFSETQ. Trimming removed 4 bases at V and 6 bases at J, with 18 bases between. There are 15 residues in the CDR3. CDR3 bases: TGCGCCAGCAGCCCCAGGGGAGACGCGCCCGATACGCAGTATTTT. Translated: CASSPRGDAPDTQYF.

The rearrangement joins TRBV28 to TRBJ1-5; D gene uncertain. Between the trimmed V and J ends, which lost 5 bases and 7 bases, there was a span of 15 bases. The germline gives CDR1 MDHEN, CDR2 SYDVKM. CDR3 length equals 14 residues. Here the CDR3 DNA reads TGTGCCAGCAGTAGAACGGGAGGCAGACAGCCCCAGCATTTT. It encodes CASSRTGGRQPQHF.

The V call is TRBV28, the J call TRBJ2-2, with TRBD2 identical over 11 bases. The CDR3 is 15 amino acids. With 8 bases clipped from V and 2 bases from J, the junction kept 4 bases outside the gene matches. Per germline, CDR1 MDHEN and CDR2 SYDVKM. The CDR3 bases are TGTGCCAGCCTTAGCGGGGGGGGAAACACCGGGGAGCTGTTTTTT. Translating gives CASLSGGGNTGELFF.

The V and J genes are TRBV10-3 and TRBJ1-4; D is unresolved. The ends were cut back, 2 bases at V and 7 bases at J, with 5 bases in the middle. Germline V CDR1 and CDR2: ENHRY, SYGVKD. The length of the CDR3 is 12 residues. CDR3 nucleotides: TGTGCCATCAGTGAGGACGGTGAAAAACTGTTTTTT. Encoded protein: CAISEDGEKLFF.

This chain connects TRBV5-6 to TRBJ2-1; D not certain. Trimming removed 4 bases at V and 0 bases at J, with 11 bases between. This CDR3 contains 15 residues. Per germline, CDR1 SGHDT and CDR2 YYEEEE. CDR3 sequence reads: CASSQRSYSYNEQFF. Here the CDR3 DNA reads TGTGCCAGCAGCCAGAGATCCTACTCCTACAATGAGCAGTTCTTC.

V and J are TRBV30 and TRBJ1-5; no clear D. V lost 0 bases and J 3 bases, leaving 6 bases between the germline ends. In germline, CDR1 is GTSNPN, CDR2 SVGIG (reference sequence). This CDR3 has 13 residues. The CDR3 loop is CAWSVGINQPQHF. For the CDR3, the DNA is TGTGCCTGGAGTGTGGGGATCAATCAGCCCCAGCATTTT.

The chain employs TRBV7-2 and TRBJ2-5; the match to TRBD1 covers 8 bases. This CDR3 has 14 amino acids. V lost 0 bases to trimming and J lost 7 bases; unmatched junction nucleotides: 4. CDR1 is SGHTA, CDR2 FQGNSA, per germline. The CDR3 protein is CASSLAQGAGTQYF. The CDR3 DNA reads TGTGCCAGCAGCTTAGCGCAGGGGGCAGGGACCCAGTACTTC.

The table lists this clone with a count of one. In DNA, the CDR3 is TGTGCCAGTAGGGCCACAGGATACCACGAGCAGTACTTC. It yields the protein CASRATGYHEQYF. The V gene is TRBV19, the J gene TRBJ2-7; a weak D match, TRBD1 (5 bases). Trimming removed 6 bases from V and 5 bases from J, with 14 bases in between. This CDR3 has 13 amino acids. CDR1 and CDR2 (germline): LNHDA, SQIVND (reference sequence).

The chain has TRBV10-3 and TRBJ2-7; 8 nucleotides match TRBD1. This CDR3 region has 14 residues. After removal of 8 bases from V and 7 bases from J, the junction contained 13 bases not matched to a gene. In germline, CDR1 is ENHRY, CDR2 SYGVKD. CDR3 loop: CAIRRGRGVEEQYF. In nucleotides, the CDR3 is TGTGCCATCCGCAGGGGGCGGGGAGTGGAGGAGCAGTACTTC.

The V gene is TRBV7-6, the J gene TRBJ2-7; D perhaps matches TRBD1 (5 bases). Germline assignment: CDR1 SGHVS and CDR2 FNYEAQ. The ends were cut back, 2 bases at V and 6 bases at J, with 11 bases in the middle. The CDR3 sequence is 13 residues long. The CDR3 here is CASSLSGNGEQYF. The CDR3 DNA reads TGTGCCAGCAGCTTATCAGGGAATGGCGAGCAGTACTTC.

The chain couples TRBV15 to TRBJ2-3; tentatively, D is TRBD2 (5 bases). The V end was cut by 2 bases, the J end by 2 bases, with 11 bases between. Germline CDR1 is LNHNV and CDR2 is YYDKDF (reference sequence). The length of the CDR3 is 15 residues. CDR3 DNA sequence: TGTGCCACCAGCAGAACTAGTCGTTACACAGATACGCAGTATTTT. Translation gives CATSRTSRYTDTQYF.

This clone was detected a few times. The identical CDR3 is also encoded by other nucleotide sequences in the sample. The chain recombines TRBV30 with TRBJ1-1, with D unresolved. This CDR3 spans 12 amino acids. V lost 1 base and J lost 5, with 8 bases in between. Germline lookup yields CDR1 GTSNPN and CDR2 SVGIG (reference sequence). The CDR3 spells CAWSDRGTEAFF. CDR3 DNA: TGTGCCTGGAGTGACCGAGGAACTGAAGCTTTCTTT.

The CDR3 protein is CASSGMSYNSPLHF. DNA for the CDR3: TGTGCCAGCAGTGGGATGTCCTATAATTCACCCCTCCACTTT. This chain uses TRBV2 with TRBJ1-6, with D uncertain. The germline V and J ends were trimmed by 4 bases and 1 base, with 5 bases remaining between them. The CDR3 runs to 14 residues. Germline assignment: CDR1 SNHLY and CDR2 FYNNEI.

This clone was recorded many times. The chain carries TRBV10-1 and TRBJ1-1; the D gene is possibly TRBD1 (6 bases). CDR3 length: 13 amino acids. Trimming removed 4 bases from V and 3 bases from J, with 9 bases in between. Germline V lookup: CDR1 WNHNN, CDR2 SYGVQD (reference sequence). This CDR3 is CASSGQADTEAFF. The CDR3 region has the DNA TGCGCCAGCAGTGGACAGGCGGACACTGAAGCTTTCTTT.